This is a list of T cell receptor beta chains from one sample in a study of T-cell reconstitution after alpha-beta-depleted transplantation in children. From the PCR reads, TCRdb called clonotypes with MiXCR, one entry per CDR3 protein. The sample shows approximately 200,000 distinct CDR3 sequences, approximately 14% of them seen only once. The specimen was PBMCs from the stem cell graft donor, collected from the stem cell graft. The receptors derive from a human donor who donated a stem cell graft to a child with acute lymphoblastic leukemia. The CDR3 runs from the conserved cysteine through the conserved F or W.

16,TRBV5-1,CASSGMTGPNTGELFF
16,TRBV5-6,CASSLFGGVGNQPQHF
13,TRBV12-3/TRBV12-4,CASSRLENQPQHF
15,TRBV13,CASSQQGTGGTEAFF
13,TRBV7-2,CASSRTAQDGYTF
14,TRBV7-2,CASSLGDRDGELFF
16,TRBV25-1,CASSEFSTRAYNEQFF
18,TRBV11-2,CASSPLARAGGAPQPQHF
15,TRBV5-1,CASSPGGGGIKAQHF
16,TRBV5-1,CASSLSGKKSTDTQYF
13,TRBV10-3,CATRKEPNYEQYF
14,TRBV29-1,CSARLAGGANEQFF
15,TRBV5-4,CASSLREGVDYEQYF
16,TRBV7-8,CASSARPAGSADTQYF
16,TRBV7-9,CASSTTPQGQNTEAFF
12,TRBV30,CARMWKGVEQFF
13,TRBV5-1,CASSLARDNEQFF
15,TRBV12-3/TRBV12-4,CASSLLGTGRLTQYF
15,TRBV7-6,CASSLWSGSNYGYTF
16,TRBV10-2,CASSDGTSGFYNEQFF
14,TRBV27,CASRRTGVREKLFF
15,TRBV23-1,CASRGDSLRGYEQYF
13,TRBV20-1,CSASTGKNTEAFF
14,TRBV5-1,CASSFHENTGELFF
14,TRBV29-1,CSVSQTTSTDTQYF
14,TRBV5-1,CASSLGQGDDTQYF